The rows below give T cell receptor beta chains drawn from one sample of a study of T cell responses to AZD1222 COVID-19 vaccine. Data came from immunoSEQ multiplex PCR; TCRdb stores just in-frame clones and leaves some out. This table holds about 150,000 clones, 88% found once. Sequencing was performed on peripheral blood, taken on day 0 of AZD1222 vaccination. The receptor source for this set is an adult in good health. The CDR3 runs from the conserved cysteine through the conserved F or W.

v_call	j_call	cdr3_aa
TRBV19	TRBJ2-2	CASTVTGVGGELFF
TRBV6-5	TRBJ1-4	CASSSSRGGLFF
TRBV19	TRBJ2-7	CASSITGATYEQYF
TRBV5-1	TRBJ2-2	CASSLGRNTGELFF
TRBV6-5	TRBJ2-7	CASSFGLGNEQYF
TRBV7-2	TRBJ1-1	CASSLKAGRVTGHNTEAFF
TRBV19	TRBJ2-7	CASNEGQLSSYEQYF
TRBV5-1	TRBJ1-4	CASREQGAVNEKLFF
TRBV7-8	TRBJ1-5	CASSLSSGWNQPQHF
TRBV3-1/TRBV3-2	TRBJ2-7	CASSQARGGLYF
TRBV28	TRBJ1-2	CASSKTGFFGYTF